One and the same sample provided the 10 T cell receptor beta chains below, sequenced in a study of shared clonotypes between healthy human individuals. The table came from immunoSEQ multiplex PCR; TCRdb's copy has only in-frame clones and leaves some out. This sample carries about 490,000 clones, about 79% of them seen once, and the ten largest clones take over 10%. The sequencing sample was made of PBMCs. These receptors all stem from a woman aged 40 to 50 in good health. Some clones in this sample may be carry-over from other donors' samples.

This chain uses TRBV29-1 with TRBJ2-3; D remains ambiguous. There are 13 residues in the CDR3. Germline CDR1 reads SQVTM; CDR2 reads ANQGSEA. Trimming left V 3 bases short and J 0 bases short, with 7 bases between. The CDR3 coding sequence is TGCAGCGTTGATGGCGGTAGCACAGATACGCAGTATTTT. Translating it yields CSVDGGSTDTQYF.

The gene calls are TRBV19 and TRBJ2-5, with a weak D call TRBD2 (6 bases). This CDR3 spans 14 amino acids. Germline loops: CDR1 LNHDA, CDR2 SQIVND (reference sequence). V was pared by 5 bases and J by 2 bases, with 12 bases between. The CDR3: CASSQTSWQETQYF. The CDR3 DNA sequence: TGTGCCAGTAGTCAAACTAGCTGGCAAGAGACCCAGTACTTC.

This clone has just one count. V and J are TRBV5-4 and TRBJ1-2; 8 bases are shared with TRBD1. The germline V gene encodes CDR1 SGHNT and CDR2 YYREEE (reference sequence). V dropped 4 bases and J dropped 8; count of bases not matched to a gene: 7. This CDR3 is built from 13 residues. This chain's CDR3 is CASSMGQAKGYTF. DNA of the CDR3: TGTGCCAGCAGCATGGGACAGGCCAAGGGCTACACCTTC.

V gene TRBV7-2 combines with J gene TRBJ1-2; 9 bases line up with TRBD1. This CDR3 is 15 amino acids long. The V segment lost 1 base and the J segment 3 bases; nucleotides outside the gene matches: 3. Germline CDR1 and CDR2: SGHTA and FQGNSA. The DNA for the CDR3 is TGTGCCAGCAGCTTAGGGACAGGGGCTGACTATGGCTACACCTTC. As protein: CASSLGTGADYGYTF.

The genes are TRBV2 and TRBJ2-2, with 9 bases matching TRBD1. Trimming cost V 6 bases and J 5 bases; bases outside gene matches: 7. The CDR3 is 15 amino acids. Germline V gives CDR1 SNHLY, CDR2 FYNNEI. CDR3 amino acids: CASSMGQGGTGELFF. The CDR3 nucleotides read TGTGCCAGCAGCATGGGACAGGGAGGTACCGGGGAGCTGTTTTTT.

This clone is a singleton in its sample. In nucleotides, the CDR3 is TGTGCCAGCAGTGAGAGTGGGGGTCGGAACACTGAAGCTTTCTTT. Encoded protein: CASSESGGRNTEAFF. This chain joins TRBV6-1 and TRBJ1-1; a weak D match, TRBD1 (5 bases). Germline V gives CDR1 MNHNS, CDR2 SASEGT. The CDR3 runs to 15 residues. V lost 3 bases and J lost 1, with 12 bases in between.

The rearrangement links TRBV10-2 to TRBJ2-7; no clear D gene. The germline V and J ends were trimmed by 0 bases and 5 bases, with 17 bases remaining between them. CDR1 and CDR2 from the germline V gene are WSHSY and SAAADI. CDR3 length equals 16 residues. The CDR3 sequence: CASSESTTPLTNEQYF. CDR3 bases: TGCGCCAGCAGTGAGTCCACTACCCCCCTAACTAACGAGCAGTACTTC.

J is TRBJ2-2 and V is TRBV10-2; 7 bases are shared with TRBD1. Unmatched junction bases numbered 1, after V lost 5 bases and J lost 1 base. Germline V CDR1 and CDR2: WSHSY, SAAADI. There are 14 residues in the CDR3. The CDR3 DNA sequence: TGCGCCAGCAGTAGGGACAGGAACACCGGGGAGCTGTTTTTT. This sequence encodes CASSRDRNTGELFF.

As for this clone: Germline is not matched at one junction end, which may reflect a read error. The V call is TRBV18, the J call TRBJ2-7; D tentatively reads TRBD1 or TRBD2 (5 bases each). CDR3 length equals 17 residues. Germline CDR1 KGHSH, CDR2 LQKENI. The CDR3, as DNA: TGTGCCGGCTCCGGTCCAGGGTTTCTAACCGGGACCTACGAGCAGTACTTC. Its protein is CAGSGPGFLTGTYEQYF. Full variable domain (missing parts from reference TRBV18 and TRBJ2-7): NAGVMQNPRHLVRRRGQEARLRCSPMKGHSHVYWYRQLPEEGLKFMVYLQKENIIDESGMPKERFSAEFPKEGPSILRIQQVVRGDSAAYFCAGSGPGFLTGTYEQYFGPGTRLTVT.

The chain couples TRBV5-6 to TRBJ2-3, with a weak D call TRBD2 (6 bases). CDR1 is SGHDT, CDR2 YYEEEE, per germline. V was cut by 1 base and J by 1 base, with 13 bases left in between. This CDR3 has 16 amino acids. CDR3 bases: TGTGCCAGCAGCTTGCAGGTAGCGGAGGGCACAGATACGCAGTATTTT. Its protein is CASSLQVAEGTDTQYF.